One sample yielded the 26 T cell receptor beta chains listed below, sequenced in a study of shared clonotypes between healthy human individuals. Clones were read by immunoSEQ multiplex PCR, and TCRdb kept only the in-frame ones, dropping some. The table lists millions of clones, more than 80% of them singletons. The sequenced sample was naive CD4+ T cells sorted from blood. Subset in this sample: CD45RA+ positively selected. These receptors all stem from a man in his late teens or twenties in good health.

This clone was seen once. The V gene is TRBV5-1, the J gene TRBJ1-2; tentative D call: TRBD1 (5 bases). Trimming cost V 4 bases and J 0 bases, with 10 bases left between them. The CDR3 length is 14 residues. Germline V gene sequence: CDR1 SGHRS, CDR2 YFSETQ. The CDR3 nucleotides are TGCGCCAGCAGCCGGGGCGAATCTAACTATGGCTACACCTTC. Translated, it gives CASSRGESNYGYTF.

The chain employs TRBV10-3 and TRBJ2-3, with D unclear. CDR3 size: 15 residues. Trimming pared 2 bases from V and 3 bases from J, leaving 12 bases between. CDR1 and CDR2 from the germline V gene are ENHRY and SYGVKD. CDR3 in amino acids: CAISEAQLSTDTQYF. The CDR3 bases are TGTGCCATCAGTGAGGCTCAGCTATCTACAGATACGCAGTATTTT.

The chain links TRBV10-2 to TRBJ2-2; TRBD2 is a possible D gene (5 bases). The CDR3 runs 13 residues. Germline CDR1 and CDR2: WSHSY and SAAADI. Trimming removed 7 bases at V and 7 bases at J, with 13 bases between. CDR3 bases: TGCGCCAGCACCACTAGTTTTAGCGGGGAGCTGTTTTTT. Translated, it gives CASTTSFSGELFF.

With regard to this clone: Additional DNA sequences in this sample encode the identical CDR3. This chain joins TRBV7-9 and TRBJ2-7; 10 positions match TRBD1. This CDR3 is 14 amino acids long. CDR1 SEHNR and CDR2 FQNEAQ come from the germline V gene (reference sequence). The ends lost 5 bases at V and 6 bases at J; junction bases unmatched: 7. CDR3 coding DNA: TGTGCCAGCAGCCCCGGGACAGGGGAGCTCGAGCAGTACTTC. This encodes CASSPGTGELEQYF.

The V gene is TRBV7-8, the J gene TRBJ1-5, with D possibly being TRBD1 (6 bases). From germline, CDR1 is SGHVS and CDR2 FQNEAQ. The CDR3 totals 16 residues. Trimming pared 0 bases from V and 2 bases from J, leaving 11 bases between. The CDR3 coding sequence is TGTGCCAGCAGCTTAGCGACAGGTACGGGCAATCAGCCCCAGCATTTT. This translates into CASSLATGTGNQPQHF.

The gene calls are TRBV7-3 and TRBJ1-2; weak D call: TRBD1 (6 bases). The CDR3 runs to 13 residues. Germline V gene data show CDR1 as SGHTA and CDR2 as FQGTGA. The V end was cut by 5 bases, the J end by 8 bases, with 15 bases between. CDR3 nucleotide sequence: TGTGCCAGCAGCCCTTACGGGGGGCGCGGCTACACCTTC. Its protein product is CASSPYGGRGYTF.

This chain connects TRBV29-1 to TRBJ1-1; D unclear. The CDR3 contains 13 residues. In germline, CDR1 is SQVTM, CDR2 ANQGSEA. Trimming shortened V by 4 bases and J by 7 bases, and 16 bases separated the two germline ends. Written as DNA, the CDR3 is TGCAGCGTTGCATCACAGTCTTTTGGTGAAGCTTTCTTT. It codes for CSVASQSFGEAFF. Full variable domain (rest looked up from reference TRBV29-1 and TRBJ1-1): SAVISQKPSRDICQRGTSLTIQCQVDSQVTMMFWYRQQPGQSLTLIATANQGSEATYESGFVIDKFPISRPNLTFSTLTVSNMSPEDSSIYLCSVASQSFGEAFFGQGTRLTVV.

This clone showed up just a few times. The J gene is TRBJ1-1, the V gene TRBV18, with D hard to call. V shed 3 bases and J shed 4 bases, with 12 bases lying between them. The CDR3 is 14 residues long. Germline CDR1 and CDR2: KGHSH and LQKENI. For the CDR3, the DNA is TGTGCCAGCTCACCCATACTGGCATCCACTGAAGCTTTCTTT. Protein product: CASSPILASTEAFF.

The rearrangement links TRBV6-5 to TRBJ1-1; 8 nucleotides agree with TRBD1. CDR1 and CDR2 (germline): MNHEY, SVGAGI. CDR3 length equals 14 residues. The ends lost 2 bases at V and 4 bases at J; junction bases unmatched: 3. The CDR3 DNA is TGTGCCAGCAGTTACCCTACAGGGGGCACTGAAGCTTTCTTT. Residues: CASSYPTGGTEAFF.

The chain is built from TRBV5-1 and TRBJ2-5, with 11 positions matching TRBD2. CDR1 and CDR2 (germline): SGHRS, YFSETQ. This CDR3 has 20 amino acids. Losses at the gene ends were 2 bases for V and 5 bases for J; bases not matched to a gene: 20. The CDR3 region has the DNA TGCGCCAGCAGCTTTCTCGGTCCAAGGCTAGCGGGAGGAGTAGGGGAGACCCAGTACTTC. Its translation: CASSFLGPRLAGGVGETQYF. Variable domain in full (rest from reference TRBV5-1 and TRBJ2-5): KAGVTQTPRYLIKTRGQQVTLSCSPISGHRSVSWYQQTPGQGLQFLFEYFSETQRNKGNFPGRFSGRQFSNSRSEMNVSTLELGDSALYLCASSFLGPRLAGGVGETQYFGPGTRLLVL.

The chain has TRBV11-2 and TRBJ1-2; the match to TRBD1 covers 9 bases. The CDR3 contains 15 residues. The V segment lost 4 bases and the J segment 1 base; nucleotides outside the gene matches: 4. The germline V gene has CDR1 SGHAT and CDR2 FQNNGV. The DNA of the CDR3 is TGTGCCAGCAGCTCCGGGACAGGGAATAACTATGGCTACACCTTC. Its translation: CASSSGTGNNYGYTF.

The chain couples TRBV5-1 to TRBJ2-7; 7 nucleotides line up with TRBD1. The CDR3 spans 14 residues. Germline V gene data show CDR1 as SGHRS and CDR2 as YFSETQ. With 2 bases clipped from V and 3 bases from J, the junction kept 5 bases outside the gene matches. As DNA, the CDR3 is TGCGCCAGCAGCTTTACGGGACAGAGCTACGAGCAGTACTTC. It is translated as CASSFTGQSYEQYF.

V gene TRBV4-3 combines with J gene TRBJ2-1; D perhaps matches TRBD1 (6 bases). In germline, CDR1 is LGHNA, CDR2 YSLEER. CDR3 length: 14 residues. V lost 2 bases and J lost 4, with 9 bases in between. CDR3 sequence reads: CASSQLQGYNEQFF. DNA of the CDR3: TGCGCCAGCAGCCAATTACAGGGATACAATGAGCAGTTCTTC.

V gene TRBV11-3 combines with J gene TRBJ2-7; TRBD1 matches at 7 bases. The germline gives CDR1 SGHNT, CDR2 YENEEA. Unmatched junction bases numbered 7, after V lost 5 bases and J lost 3 bases. This CDR3 is 14 amino acids long. CDR3 sequence reads: CASSPGQEDYEQYF. The CDR3 nucleotides are TGTGCCAGCAGCCCCGGACAGGAGGACTACGAGCAGTACTTC.

The rearrangement uses TRBV7-2 and TRBJ2-3; TRBD2 aligns across 16 bases. Germline-derived CDR1 and CDR2 are SGHTA and FQGNSA. CDR3 size: 18 residues. Unmatched junction bases numbered 9, after V lost 5 bases and J lost 4 bases. CDR3 DNA: TGTGCCAGCAGCCCGGGACTAGCGGGAGGGCGGTTCGCAGATACGCAGTATTTT. Its protein product is CASSPGLAGGRFADTQYF. The complete variable domain, with remaining parts taken from reference TRBV7-2 and TRBJ2-3, reads GAGVSQSPSNKVTEKGKDVELRCDPISGHTALYWYRQSLGQGLEFLIYFQGNSAPDKSGLPSDRFSAERTGGSVSTLTIQRTQQEDSAVYLCASSPGLAGGRFADTQYFGPGTRLTVL.

This chain connects TRBV29-1 to TRBJ2-3; weak D call: TRBD2 (5 bases). Germline V gene data show CDR1 as SQVTM and CDR2 as ANQGSEA. V dropped 3 bases and J dropped 3 bases, with 10 bases sitting between them. CDR3 length: 13 amino acids. The CDR3 loop is CSVDRGNTDTQYF. The CDR3 nucleotides are TGCAGCGTTGACCGGGGAAATACAGATACGCAGTATTTT.

For this clone: The sample carries other DNA sequences with the same CDR3. V and J are TRBV19 and TRBJ1-4, with 7 bases fitting TRBD1. This CDR3 is built from 14 residues. CDR1 and CDR2 from the germline V gene are LNHDA and SQIVND (reference sequence). Trimming cost V 5 bases and J 2 bases; bases outside gene matches: 2. The CDR3 protein is CASSPGQTNEKLFF. The CDR3 nucleotides read TGTGCCAGTAGTCCGGGACAGACTAATGAAAAACTGTTTTTT.

This clone occurred once. The V gene is TRBV7-9, the J gene TRBJ1-1; the D gene is possibly TRBD1 (6 bases). Germline lookup yields CDR1 SEHNR and CDR2 FQNEAQ (reference sequence). The CDR3 runs to 14 residues. Trimming took off 1 base at V and 1 base at J, with 7 bases between the two ends. CDR3 sequence: CASSLEGGNTEAFF. The DNA of the CDR3 is TGTGCCAGCAGCTTAGAGGGGGGGAACACTGAAGCTTTCTTT.

This sequence joins TRBV6-5 and TRBJ1-5; a weak D match, TRBD1 (6 bases). Looked up from germline, CDR1 is MNHEY and CDR2 is SVGAGI. CDR3 length equals 14 residues. V lost 8 bases and J 5 bases, leaving 16 bases between the germline ends. The CDR3 sequence is CASSRGLGDQPQHF. In DNA, the CDR3 is TGTGCCAGCTCGCGGGGGCTGGGGGATCAGCCCCAGCATTTT.

In DNA, the CDR3 is TGTGCCAGCAGTGAAACCCCAGGGAGCCCTAGGGGCTACACCTTC. This encodes CASSETPGSPRGYTF. The chain couples TRBV6-1 to TRBJ1-2; TRBD1 is a possible D gene (5 bases). This CDR3 comprises 15 residues. The V gene lost 2 bases and the J gene lost 8 bases, with 18 bases spanning the gap. Germline V lookup: CDR1 MNHNS, CDR2 SASEGT.

The chain is built from TRBV5-6 and TRBJ1-1; D remains unclear. Germline CDR1 SGHDT, CDR2 YYEEEE. V lost 0 bases and J lost 6, with 12 bases in between. This CDR3 is built from 14 residues. The CDR3 spells CASSLDWGVSEAFF. CDR3 nucleotides: TGTGCCAGCAGCTTGGATTGGGGTGTATCTGAAGCTTTCTTT.

The V call is TRBV4-1, the J call TRBJ2-5; 7 bases fit TRBD2. This CDR3 has 15 amino acids. Germline loops: CDR1 MGHRA, CDR2 YSYEKL. V shed 0 bases, J shed 4 bases, and the junction held 5 bases outside the gene matches. In DNA form, the CDR3 reads TGCGCCAGCAGCCAAGACTCTAGCGGTGTAGAGACCCAGTACTTC. Translating gives CASSQDSSGVETQYF.

This chain uses TRBV23-1 with TRBJ1-4, with D hard to call. TRBV23-1 qualifies as an ORF whose function is uncertain. This CDR3 comprises 16 residues. Trimming left V 2 bases short and J 7 bases short, with 17 bases between. Written as DNA, the CDR3 is TGCGCCAGCAGTCAAACCGGACGGTCAAGACTTGAAAAACTGTTTTTT. Amino acids: CASSQTGRSRLEKLFF.

J is TRBJ1-2 and V is TRBV7-2; 9 bases are a match to TRBD1. Trimming took 5 bases from V and 2 from J; bases not matched to a gene: 6. Germline CDR1 SGHTA, CDR2 FQGNSA. This CDR3 has 15 residues. CDR3 bases: TGTGCCAGCAGCATCGCCGGGACAGGGAACTATGGCTACACCTTC. Translated: CASSIAGTGNYGYTF.

The chain links TRBV11-3 to TRBJ2-1; D remains ambiguous. The CDR3 is 13 amino acids. The germline gives CDR1 SGHNT, CDR2 YENEEA. Trimming took off 1 base at V and 8 bases at J, with 9 bases between the two ends. The CDR3 reads CASSLVSLDEQFF. Written as DNA, the CDR3 is TGTGCCAGCAGCTTAGTCTCCCTAGATGAGCAGTTCTTC.

This rearrangement joins TRBV10-3 to TRBJ2-3, with TRBD2 identical over 15 bases. This CDR3 is 17 amino acids long. Losses at the gene ends were 2 bases for V and 3 bases for J; bases not matched to a gene: 3. Looked up from germline, CDR1 is ENHRY and CDR2 is SYGVKD. CDR3 protein: CAISERGTSGGTDTQYF. CDR3 bases: TGTGCCATCAGTGAGCGGGGGACTAGCGGGGGGACAGATACGCAGTATTTT.